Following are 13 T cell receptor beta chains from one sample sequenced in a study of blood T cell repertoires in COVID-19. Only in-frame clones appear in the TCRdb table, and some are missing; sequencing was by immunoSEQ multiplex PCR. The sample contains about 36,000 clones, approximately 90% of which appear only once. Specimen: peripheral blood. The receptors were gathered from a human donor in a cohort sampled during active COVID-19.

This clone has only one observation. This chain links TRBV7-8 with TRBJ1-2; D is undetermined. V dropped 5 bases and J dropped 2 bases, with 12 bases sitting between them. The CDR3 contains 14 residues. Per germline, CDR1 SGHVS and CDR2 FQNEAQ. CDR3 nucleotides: TGTGCCAGCAGCCCTAGGCGGGGAAACTATGGCTACACCTTC. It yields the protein CASSPRRGNYGYTF.

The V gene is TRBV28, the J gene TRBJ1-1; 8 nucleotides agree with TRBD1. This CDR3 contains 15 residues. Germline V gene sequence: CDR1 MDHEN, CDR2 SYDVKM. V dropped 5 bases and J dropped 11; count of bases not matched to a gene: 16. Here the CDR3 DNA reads TGTGCCAGCAGTAGACTCGACAGGGGCCTGCCGGGTGCTTTCTTT. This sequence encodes CASSRLDRGLPGAFF.

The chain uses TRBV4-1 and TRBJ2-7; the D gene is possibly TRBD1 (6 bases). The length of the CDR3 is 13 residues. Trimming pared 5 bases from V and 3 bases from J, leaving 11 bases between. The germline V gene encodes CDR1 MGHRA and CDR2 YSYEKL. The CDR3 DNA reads TGCGCCAGCAGCTCTCAGGGGCTCTACGAGCAGTACTTC. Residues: CASSSQGLYEQYF.

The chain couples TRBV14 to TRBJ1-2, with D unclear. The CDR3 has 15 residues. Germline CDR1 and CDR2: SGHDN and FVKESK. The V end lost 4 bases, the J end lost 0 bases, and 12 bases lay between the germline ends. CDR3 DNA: TGTGCCAGCAGCCCCAGACGGAGTCCTAACTATGGCTACACCTTC. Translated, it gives CASSPRRSPNYGYTF.

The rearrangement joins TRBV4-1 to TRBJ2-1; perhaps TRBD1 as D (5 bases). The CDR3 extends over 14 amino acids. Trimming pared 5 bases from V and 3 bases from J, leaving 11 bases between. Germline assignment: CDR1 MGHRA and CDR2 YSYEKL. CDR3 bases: TGCGCCAGCAGCACCAGACAGCACTACAATGAGCAGTTCTTC. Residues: CASSTRQHYNEQFF.

CDR3: CASSRDRGKYEQYF. The CDR3 coding sequence is TGCGCCAGCAGCCGGGACAGGGGGAAGTACGAGCAGTACTTC. V is TRBV10-2 and J is TRBJ2-7; 11 nucleotides line up with TRBD1. The germline V gene encodes CDR1 WSHSY and CDR2 SAAADI. J lost 4 bases, V lost 6 bases, and 5 bases had no gene match. The CDR3 runs 14 residues.

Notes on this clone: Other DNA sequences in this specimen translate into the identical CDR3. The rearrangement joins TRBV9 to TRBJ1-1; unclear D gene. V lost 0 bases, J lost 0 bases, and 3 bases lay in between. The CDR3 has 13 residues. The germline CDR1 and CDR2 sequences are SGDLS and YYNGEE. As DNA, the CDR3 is TGTGCCAGCAGCGTAGCAGTGAACACTGAAGCTTTCTTT. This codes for CASSVAVNTEAFF.

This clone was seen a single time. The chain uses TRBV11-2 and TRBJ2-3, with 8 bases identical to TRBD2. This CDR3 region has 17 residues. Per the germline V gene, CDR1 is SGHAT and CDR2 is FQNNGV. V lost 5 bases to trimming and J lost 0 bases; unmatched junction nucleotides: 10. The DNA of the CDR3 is TGTGCCAGCAGCGGGCGCACTAGCGGCACTAGCACAGATACGCAGTATTTT. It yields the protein CASSGRTSGTSTDTQYF.

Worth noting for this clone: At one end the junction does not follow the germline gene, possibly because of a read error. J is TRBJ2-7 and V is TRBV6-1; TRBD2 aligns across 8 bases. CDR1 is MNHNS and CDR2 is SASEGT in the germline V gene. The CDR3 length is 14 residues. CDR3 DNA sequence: TGTGCCAGCAGTGAAGGCGGGAGGCTCTACGAGCAGTGCTTC. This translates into CASSEGGRLYEQCF.

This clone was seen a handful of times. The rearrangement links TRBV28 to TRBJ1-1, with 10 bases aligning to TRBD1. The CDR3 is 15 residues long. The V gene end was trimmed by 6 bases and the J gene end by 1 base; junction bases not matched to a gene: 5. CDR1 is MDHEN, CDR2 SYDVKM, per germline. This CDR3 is CASSPGTGANTEAFF. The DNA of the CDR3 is TGTGCCAGCAGCCCCGGGACAGGGGCGAACACTGAAGCTTTCTTT.

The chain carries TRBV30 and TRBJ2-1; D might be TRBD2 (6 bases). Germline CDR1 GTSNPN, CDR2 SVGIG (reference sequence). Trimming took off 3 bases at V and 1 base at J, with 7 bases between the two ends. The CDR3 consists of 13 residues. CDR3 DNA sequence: TGTGCCTGGAGCGGGAGATCCTACAATGAGCAGTTCTTC. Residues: CAWSGRSYNEQFF. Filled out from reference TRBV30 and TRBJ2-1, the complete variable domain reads SQTIHQWPATLVQPVGSPLSLECTVEGTSNPNLYWYRQAAGRGLQLLFYSVGIGQISSEVPQNLSASRPQDRQFILSSKKLLLSDSGFYLCAWSGRSYNEQFFGPGTRLTVL.

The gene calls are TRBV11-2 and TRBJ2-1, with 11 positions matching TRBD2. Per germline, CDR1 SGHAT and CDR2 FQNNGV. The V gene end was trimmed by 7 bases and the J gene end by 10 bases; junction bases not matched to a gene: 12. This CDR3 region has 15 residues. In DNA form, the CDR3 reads TGTGCCAGCACCCAGGTAGCGGGAGGGCCCGGAGAGCAGTTCTTC. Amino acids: CASTQVAGGPGEQFF.

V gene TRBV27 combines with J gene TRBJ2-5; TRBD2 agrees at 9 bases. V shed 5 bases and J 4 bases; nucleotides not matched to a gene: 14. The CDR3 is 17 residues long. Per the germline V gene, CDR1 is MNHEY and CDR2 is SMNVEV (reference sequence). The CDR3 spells CASSLIRGAGGGETQYF. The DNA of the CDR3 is TGTGCCAGCAGTCTAATCCGTGGAGCGGGAGGAGGAGAGACCCAGTACTTC.